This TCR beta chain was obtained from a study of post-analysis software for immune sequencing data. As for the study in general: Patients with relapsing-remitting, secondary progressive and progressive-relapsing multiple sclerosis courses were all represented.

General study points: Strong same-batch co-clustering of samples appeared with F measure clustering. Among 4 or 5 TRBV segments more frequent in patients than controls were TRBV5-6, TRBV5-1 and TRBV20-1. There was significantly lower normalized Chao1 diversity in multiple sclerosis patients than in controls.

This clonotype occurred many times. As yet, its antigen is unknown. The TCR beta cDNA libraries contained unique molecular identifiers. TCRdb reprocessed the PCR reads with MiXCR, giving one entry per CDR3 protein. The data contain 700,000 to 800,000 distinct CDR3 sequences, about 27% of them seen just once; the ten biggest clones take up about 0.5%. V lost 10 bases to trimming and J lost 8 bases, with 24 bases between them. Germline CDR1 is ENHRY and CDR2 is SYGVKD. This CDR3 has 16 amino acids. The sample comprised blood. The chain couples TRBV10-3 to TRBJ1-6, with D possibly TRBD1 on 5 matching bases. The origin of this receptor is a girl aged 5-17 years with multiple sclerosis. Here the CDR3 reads CATSSGQGDGDSPLHF. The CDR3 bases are TGTGCCACCTCGAGCGGGCAGGGCGATGGAGATTCACCCCTCCACTTT.